A single sample gave rise to the 3 T cell receptor beta chains below, sequenced in a study of T cell changes during pregnancy in multiple sclerosis (dated by TCRdb to between 2018 and 2021). The method behind the library was the immunoSEQ multiplex PCR assay. The clones in this table, taken by TCRdb from immuneACCESS, are in-frame only. Not every clone is retained; where verified, under half of the shortfall comes from an unresolved V gene, and the cause of the rest is unknown. A total of 70,000 to 100,000 clones appear in this sample, about 94% of them only once. Less than 2.5% of the sample comes from the top ten. The sample in question was peripheral blood, obtained in the third trimester of pregnancy. Receptors originate from a female donor with multiple sclerosis, enrolled in a pregnancy study.

This clone was seen more than once but under ten times. This sequence joins TRBV28 and TRBJ1-5, with TRBD1 as a possible D gene (5 bases). The CDR3 is made up of 16 amino acids. V dropped 8 bases and J dropped 2 bases, with 19 bases sitting between them. Germline V gives CDR1 MDHEN, CDR2 SYDVKM. The CDR3 spells CASAIGGGGGNQPQHF. CDR3 sequence (DNA): TGTGCCAGCGCTATTGGGGGTGGGGGGGGCAATCAGCCCCAGCATTTT.

The J gene is TRBJ2-7, the V gene TRBV6-5; a weak D match, TRBD2 (6 bases). This CDR3 is built from 13 residues. V dropped 2 bases and J dropped 6 bases, with 11 bases sitting between them. Per the germline V gene, CDR1 is MNHEY and CDR2 is SVGAGI. In nucleotides, the CDR3 is TGTGCCAGCAGTTACCCGGGAGTTAGCGAGCAGTACTTC. This encodes CASSYPGVSEQYF.

The gene calls are TRBV28 and TRBJ1-2, with TRBD1 as a possible D gene (6 bases). V gave up 2 bases and J gave up 1 base, with 11 bases separating them. Per the germline V gene, CDR1 is MDHEN and CDR2 is SYDVKM. There are 15 residues in the CDR3. This CDR3 is CASSLTGQFNYGYTF. The CDR3 coding sequence is TGTGCCAGCAGTTTAACCGGACAGTTTAACTATGGCTACACCTTC.